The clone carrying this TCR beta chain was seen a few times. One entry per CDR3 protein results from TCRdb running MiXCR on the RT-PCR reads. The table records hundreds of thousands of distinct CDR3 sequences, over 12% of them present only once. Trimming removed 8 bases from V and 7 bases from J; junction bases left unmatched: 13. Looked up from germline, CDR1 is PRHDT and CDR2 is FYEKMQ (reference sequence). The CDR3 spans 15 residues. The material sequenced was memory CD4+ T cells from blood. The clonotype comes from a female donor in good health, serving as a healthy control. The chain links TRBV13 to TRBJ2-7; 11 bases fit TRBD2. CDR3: CASRRIAGGRWEQYF. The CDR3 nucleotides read TGTGCCAGCCGGAGAATAGCGGGGGGGCGCTGGGAGCAGTACTTC.